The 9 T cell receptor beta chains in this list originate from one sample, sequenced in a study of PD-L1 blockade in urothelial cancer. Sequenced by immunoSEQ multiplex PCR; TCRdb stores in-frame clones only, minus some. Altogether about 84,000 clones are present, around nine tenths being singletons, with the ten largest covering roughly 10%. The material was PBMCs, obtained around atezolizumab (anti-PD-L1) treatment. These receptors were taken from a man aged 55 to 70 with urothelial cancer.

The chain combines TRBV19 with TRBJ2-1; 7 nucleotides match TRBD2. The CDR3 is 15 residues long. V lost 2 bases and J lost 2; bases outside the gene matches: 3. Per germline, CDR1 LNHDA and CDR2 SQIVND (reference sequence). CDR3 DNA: TGTGCCAGTAGTATAAGGGAGGGGCCCTACAATGAGCAGTTCTTC. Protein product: CASSIREGPYNEQFF.

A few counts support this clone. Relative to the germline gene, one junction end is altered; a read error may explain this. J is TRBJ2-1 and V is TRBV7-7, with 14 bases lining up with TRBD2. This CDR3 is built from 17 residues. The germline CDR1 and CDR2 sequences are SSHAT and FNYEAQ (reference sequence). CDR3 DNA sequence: TGTGCTAGCAGCCCTAGACTAGCGGGAGGGCCTTACAATGAGCAGTTCTTC. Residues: CASSPRLAGGPYNEQFF.

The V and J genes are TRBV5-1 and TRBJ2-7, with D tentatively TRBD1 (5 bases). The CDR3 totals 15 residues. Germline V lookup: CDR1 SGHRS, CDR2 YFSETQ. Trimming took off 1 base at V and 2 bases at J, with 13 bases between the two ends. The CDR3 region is CASSLTQGSTYEQYF. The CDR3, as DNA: TGCGCCAGCAGCTTGACCCAGGGCAGCACCTACGAGCAGTACTTC.

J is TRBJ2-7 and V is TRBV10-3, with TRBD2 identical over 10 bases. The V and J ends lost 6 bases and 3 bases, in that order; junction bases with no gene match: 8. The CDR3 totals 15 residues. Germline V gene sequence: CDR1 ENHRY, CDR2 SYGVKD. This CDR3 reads CAIRLASGSDYEQYF. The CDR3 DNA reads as TGTGCCATCAGACTTGCTAGCGGGAGCGACTACGAGCAGTACTTC.

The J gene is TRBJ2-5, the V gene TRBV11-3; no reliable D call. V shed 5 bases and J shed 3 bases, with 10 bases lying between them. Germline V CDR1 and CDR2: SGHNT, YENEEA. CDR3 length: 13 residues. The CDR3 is CASSPNPKETQYF. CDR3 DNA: TGTGCCAGCAGCCCCAACCCTAAAGAGACCCAGTACTTC.

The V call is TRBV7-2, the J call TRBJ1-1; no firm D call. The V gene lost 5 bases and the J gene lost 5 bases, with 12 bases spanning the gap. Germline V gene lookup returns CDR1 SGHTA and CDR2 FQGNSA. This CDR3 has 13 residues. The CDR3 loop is CASSPGRETEAFF. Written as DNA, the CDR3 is TGTGCCAGCAGCCCCGGTAGAGAAACTGAAGCTTTCTTT.

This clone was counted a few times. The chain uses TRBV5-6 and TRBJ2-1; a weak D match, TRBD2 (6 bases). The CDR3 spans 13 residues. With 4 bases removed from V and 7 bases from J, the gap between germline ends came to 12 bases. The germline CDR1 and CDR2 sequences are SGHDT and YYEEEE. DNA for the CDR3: TGTGCCAGCAGCCCGGGGACTTTAAATGAGCAGTTCTTC. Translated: CASSPGTLNEQFF. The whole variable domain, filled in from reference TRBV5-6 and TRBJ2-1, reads DAGVTQSPTHLIKTRGQQVTLRCSPKSGHDTVSWYQQALGQGPQFIFQYYEEEERQRGNFPDRFSGHQFPNYSSELNVNALLLGDSALYLCASSPGTLNEQFFGPGTRLTVL.

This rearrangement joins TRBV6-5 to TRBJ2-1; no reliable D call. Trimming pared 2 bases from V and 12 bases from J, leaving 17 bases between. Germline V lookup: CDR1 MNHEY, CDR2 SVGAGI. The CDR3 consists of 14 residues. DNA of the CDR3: TGTGCCAGCAGTTACAATGCACTAACCGACGGGCAGTTCTTC. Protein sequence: CASSYNALTDGQFF.

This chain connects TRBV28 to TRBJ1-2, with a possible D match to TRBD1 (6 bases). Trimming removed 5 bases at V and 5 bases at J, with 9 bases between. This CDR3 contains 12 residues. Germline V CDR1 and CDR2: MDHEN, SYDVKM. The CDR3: CASSLTGYGYTF. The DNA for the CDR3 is TGTGCCAGCAGTCTCACAGGGTATGGCTACACCTTC.